Listed below are T cell receptor beta chains from one sample, sequenced in a study of blood T cells in healthy people across ages. TCRdb re-called the 5' RACE reads through MiXCR, storing one row per CDR3 protein. There are 700,000 to 1,000,000 distinct CDR3 sequences in the sample; under 55% occur only once, and about a fifth lies in the top ten. What was sequenced was blood. These receptors originate from a man between 60 and 75 years old in good health. Each CDR3 is given with its conserved first and last residue. The order of the fields is CDR3 DNA, CDR3 protein, D gene, V gene, clone size, J gene. The D gene is left open where the match is weak. Expanded clones are given a class, and other clones once, few, many or no size at all.

CDR3 DNA: TGTGCCATCAGTGGGCTTGGTTTGATGGAAAAAAACATTCAGTACTTC; CDR3 protein: CAISGLGLMEKNIQYF; D gene: NA; V gene: TRBV10-3; clone size: NA; J gene: TRBJ2-4
CDR3 DNA: TGTGCCAGCAGCCCGATGGGACAGGGGAGAGGCTACACCTTC; CDR3 protein: CASSPMGQGRGYTF; D gene: TRBD1; V gene: TRBV14; clone size: NA; J gene: TRBJ1-2
CDR3 DNA: TGCAGTGCTAGGGGGTCCTACTATGGCTACACCTTC; CDR3 protein: CSARGSYYGYTF; D gene: NA; V gene: TRBV20-1; clone size: few; J gene: TRBJ1-2
CDR3 DNA: TGTGCCAGCAGTTTAAGGGCGGCCGGACAGGGGCGAGATACGCAGTATTTT; CDR3 protein: CASSLRAAGQGRDTQYF; D gene: TRBD1; V gene: TRBV12-3/TRBV12-4; clone size: NA; J gene: TRBJ2-3
CDR3 DNA: TGTGCCAGCAGCTCCCGAGAGAGTTTGAACACTGAAGCTTTCTTT; CDR3 protein: CASSSRESLNTEAFF; D gene: NA; V gene: TRBV7-9; clone size: NA; J gene: TRBJ1-1
CDR3 DNA: TGTGCCAGCAGCTTAGTTGGGGGCGTAGGAGAGACCCAGTACTTC; CDR3 protein: CASSLVGGVGETQYF; D gene: NA; V gene: TRBV7-2; clone size: NA; J gene: TRBJ2-5
CDR3 DNA: TGCGCCAGCAGCCAAGACAACTACTATGGCTACACCTTC; CDR3 protein: CASSQDNYYGYTF; D gene: NA; V gene: TRBV4-1; clone size: many; J gene: TRBJ1-2
CDR3 DNA: TGTGCCAGCAGCTTAGGCTACCCCAATGAGCAGTTCTTC; CDR3 protein: CASSLGYPNEQFF; D gene: NA; V gene: TRBV5-6; clone size: NA; J gene: TRBJ2-1
CDR3 DNA: TGTGCCAGCAGTTCCAGCATGGGAGAGACCCAGTACTTC; CDR3 protein: CASSSSMGETQYF; D gene: NA; V gene: TRBV6-5; clone size: NA; J gene: TRBJ2-5
CDR3 DNA: TGTGCCAGCAGCTTCCCGTACCAAGAGACCCAGTACTTC; CDR3 protein: CASSFPYQETQYF; D gene: NA; V gene: TRBV11-2; clone size: NA; J gene: TRBJ2-5
CDR3 DNA: TGCGCCAGCACCGAACGGAGGAGCACAGATACGCAGTATTTT; CDR3 protein: CASTERRSTDTQYF; D gene: NA; V gene: TRBV5-1; clone size: NA; J gene: TRBJ2-3
CDR3 DNA: TGTGCCAGCAGCCACCCGAACACTGAAGCTTTCTTT; CDR3 protein: CASSHPNTEAFF; D gene: NA; V gene: TRBV6-5; clone size: NA; J gene: TRBJ1-1
CDR3 DNA: TGCAGTGCTAGAATGGGGTACAACACTGAAGCTTTCTTT; CDR3 protein: CSARMGYNTEAFF; D gene: NA; V gene: TRBV20-1; clone size: few; J gene: TRBJ1-1
CDR3 DNA: TGCAGTGCTCAACAACTCCTAGCGGGGGGTACTTACGAGCAGTACTTC; CDR3 protein: CSAQQLLAGGTYEQYF; D gene: TRBD2; V gene: TRBV20-1; clone size: NA; J gene: TRBJ2-7
CDR3 DNA: TGTGCCTGGAGTCCGCTCTCTGGATATCAGGCTGAAGCTTTCTTT; CDR3 protein: CAWSPLSGYQAEAFF; D gene: NA; V gene: TRBV30; clone size: once; J gene: TRBJ1-1
CDR3 DNA: TGTGCCAGCAGCGAGGGGGGACTAGGCTCCACAGATACGCAGTATTTT; CDR3 protein: CASSEGGLGSTDTQYF; D gene: TRBD2; V gene: TRBV9; clone size: NA; J gene: TRBJ2-3
CDR3 DNA: TGCGCCAGCAGCTTTGGGGCAGCAACTAGCACAGATACGCAGTATTTT; CDR3 protein: CASSFGAATSTDTQYF; D gene: NA; V gene: TRBV5-1; clone size: few; J gene: TRBJ2-3
CDR3 DNA: TGCGTCAGCAGCCAAGCCCTCCAAGAGACCCAGTACTTC; CDR3 protein: CVSSQALQETQYF; D gene: NA; V gene: TRBV4-3; clone size: once; J gene: TRBJ2-5
CDR3 DNA: TGTGCCAGCAGCCACTCGTTAGTAGAGTCCTACAATGGGCAGTTCTTC; CDR3 protein: CASSHSLVESYNGQFF; D gene: NA; V gene: TRBV7-8; clone size: NA; J gene: TRBJ2-1
CDR3 DNA: TGTGCCAGCAGTGCTACAGGGGCCACCTACGAGCAGTACTTC; CDR3 protein: CASSATGATYEQYF; D gene: TRBD1; V gene: TRBV6-1; clone size: few; J gene: TRBJ2-7
CDR3 DNA: TGTGCCAGCAGTCTCACCCGGGACAGCAGGACTTATGGCTACACCTTC; CDR3 protein: CASSLTRDSRTYGYTF; D gene: TRBD1; V gene: TRBV7-8; clone size: NA; J gene: TRBJ1-2
CDR3 DNA: TGTGCCAGCAGTCGGACTGACGGGGAGCAGTTCTTC; CDR3 protein: CASSRTDGEQFF; D gene: NA; V gene: TRBV12-3/TRBV12-4; clone size: NA; J gene: TRBJ2-1
CDR3 DNA: TGCAGTGCTAGAGGGACTAGCGTCCAAGAGACCCAGTACTTC; CDR3 protein: CSARGTSVQETQYF; D gene: TRBD2; V gene: TRBV20-1; clone size: few; J gene: TRBJ2-5
CDR3 DNA: TGTGCCAGCAACTACGGACGGGAACTCTATGGCTACACCTTC; CDR3 protein: CASNYGRELYGYTF; D gene: NA; V gene: TRBV3-1; clone size: NA; J gene: TRBJ1-2
CDR3 DNA: TGTGCCAGCAGCTTAGGGACTATGCCCTACGAGCAGTACTTC; CDR3 protein: CASSLGTMPYEQYF; D gene: NA; V gene: TRBV7-8; clone size: few; J gene: TRBJ2-7
CDR3 DNA: TGTGCCAGCAGCTTAACAGGGAGGGTCAAAAACATTCAGTACTTC; CDR3 protein: CASSLTGRVKNIQYF; D gene: NA; V gene: TRBV7-2; clone size: many; J gene: TRBJ2-4
CDR3 DNA: TGCGCCAGCAGCCAAGACCCCATAACACGGGAAGCTTTCTTT; CDR3 protein: CASSQDPITREAFF; D gene: NA; V gene: TRBV4-1; clone size: few; J gene: TRBJ1-1
CDR3 DNA: TGTGCCAGCAGTTATAATGAACGGGAGGCTATCTACGAGCAGTACTTC; CDR3 protein: CASSYNEREAIYEQYF; D gene: TRBD2; V gene: TRBV6-2/TRBV6-3; clone size: NA; J gene: TRBJ2-7
CDR3 DNA: TGTGCCAGCTCACCTACAGGGGGCCTGGGAGAAAAACTGTTTTTT; CDR3 protein: CASSPTGGLGEKLFF; D gene: TRBD1; V gene: TRBV18; clone size: NA; J gene: TRBJ1-4
CDR3 DNA: TGCAGCGTTGAAATGGGCTACACCTTC; CDR3 protein: CSVEMGYTF; D gene: NA; V gene: TRBV29-1; clone size: NA; J gene: TRBJ1-2
CDR3 DNA: TGTGCCAGCAGCCATATTGACTACGAGCAGTACTTC; CDR3 protein: CASSHIDYEQYF; D gene: NA; V gene: TRBV3-1; clone size: NA; J gene: TRBJ2-7
CDR3 DNA: TGTGCCAGCAGCAAAGGGACTAGCGGGGGCAATGAGCAGTTCTTC; CDR3 protein: CASSKGTSGGNEQFF; D gene: TRBD2; V gene: TRBV6-5; clone size: few; J gene: TRBJ2-1
CDR3 DNA: TGCAGCGTTGACAGCCTCTCCTACAATGAGCAGTTCTTC; CDR3 protein: CSVDSLSYNEQFF; D gene: NA; V gene: TRBV29-1; clone size: many; J gene: TRBJ2-1
CDR3 DNA: TGTGCCAGCCGAGAAGACTCTGGGGCCAACGTCCTGACTTTC; CDR3 protein: CASREDSGANVLTF; D gene: NA; V gene: TRBV18; clone size: NA; J gene: TRBJ2-6
CDR3 DNA: TGTGCCAGCAGCAGCGGACAGGGGGTCATAAGACCAGGGGAGCAGTTCTTC; CDR3 protein: CASSSGQGVIRPGEQFF; D gene: TRBD1; V gene: TRBV7-9; clone size: NA; J gene: TRBJ2-1
CDR3 DNA: TGCGCCAGCCGCCCGGACAGGGGAATTGATCGGGAAAAACTGTTTTTT; CDR3 protein: CASRPDRGIDREKLFF; D gene: TRBD1; V gene: TRBV4-1; clone size: medium-sized; J gene: TRBJ1-4